A selection of T cell receptor beta chains follows, all from one sample in a study of blood T cell repertoires in COVID-19. Using immunoSEQ multiplex PCR, the repertoire was profiled, and TCRdb retains in-frame clones only, with some absent. Seen here are approximately 74,000 clones, just under 85% observed once, and the top ten hold approximately 35%. Input material: peripheral blood. The origin of the receptors is a man in his 70s with acute or convalescent COVID-19. CDR3s include the opening cysteine and the closing phenylalanine or tryptophan. D genes are given only for firm matches. For some rows the clone size is stated as once, few or many, or as a class when expanded; others skip it.

>TRBV5-5|.|.|TRBJ2-1
TGTGCCAGCAGCAGAAGGGGGAATGAGCAGTTCTTC
CASSRRGNEQFF
>TRBV13|.|.|TRBJ2-5
TGTGCCAGCAGCCGCAGGGGGAGGGAGACCCAGTACTTC
CASSRRGRETQYF
>TRBV29-1|.|TRBD2|TRBJ2-7
TGCAGCGTTGAGGAGCGGGACCGCTACGAGCAGTACTTC
CSVEERDRYEQYF
>TRBV19|.|.|TRBJ1-5
TGTGCCAGTAGTGTCGATTATGGAGGGGCCTATCAGCCCCAGCATTTT
CASSVDYGGAYQPQHF
>TRBV5-1|.|.|TRBJ1-4
TGCGCCAGCAGCTGGACAGCAACTAATGAAAAACTGTTTTTT
CASSWTATNEKLFF
>TRBV11-2|once|TRBD1|TRBJ1-3
TGTGCCAGCAGCCGGTGGGAGACAGGGGGAAACACCATATATTTT
CASSRWETGGNTIYF
>TRBV7-2|.|TRBD1|TRBJ1-6
TGTGCCAGCAGCTACAGGGGGCGCGAGTATAATTCACCCCTCCACTTT
CASSYRGREYNSPLHF
>TRBV7-9|.|.|TRBJ1-4
TGTGCCAGCAGCCCCCCGAGGATGGGGTCGGGGAATGAAAAACTGTTTTTT
CASSPPRMGSGNEKLFF
>TRBV5-4|.|.|TRBJ1-1
TGTGCCAGCAGCCGGGGAAGTAGCATGAACACTGAAGCTTTCTTT
CASSRGSSMNTEAFF
>TRBV5-4|.|.|TRBJ1-4
TGTGCCAGCAGCTTGGCAGGGGCGAGGGAAAAACTGTTTTTT
CASSLAGAREKLFF
>TRBV5-5|few|TRBD1|TRBJ1-6
TGTGCCAGCAGCTCCGGGACAGAGAGTTCACCCCTCCACTTT
CASSSGTESSPLHF
>TRBV28|.|.|TRBJ1-5
TGTGCCAGCAGTTTCGACAGGATCCAGCCCCAGCATTTT
CASSFDRIQPQHF
>TRBV7-6|few|TRBD1|TRBJ2-7
TGTGCCAGCAGCTTCGGTCGGGGGACAGGATCCTACGAGCAGTACTTC
CASSFGRGTGSYEQYF
>TRBV7-2|.|TRBD1|TRBJ2-3
TGTGCCAGCAGCTTCCGAGGGGGCCGGGGAGATACGCAGTATTTT
CASSFRGGRGDTQYF